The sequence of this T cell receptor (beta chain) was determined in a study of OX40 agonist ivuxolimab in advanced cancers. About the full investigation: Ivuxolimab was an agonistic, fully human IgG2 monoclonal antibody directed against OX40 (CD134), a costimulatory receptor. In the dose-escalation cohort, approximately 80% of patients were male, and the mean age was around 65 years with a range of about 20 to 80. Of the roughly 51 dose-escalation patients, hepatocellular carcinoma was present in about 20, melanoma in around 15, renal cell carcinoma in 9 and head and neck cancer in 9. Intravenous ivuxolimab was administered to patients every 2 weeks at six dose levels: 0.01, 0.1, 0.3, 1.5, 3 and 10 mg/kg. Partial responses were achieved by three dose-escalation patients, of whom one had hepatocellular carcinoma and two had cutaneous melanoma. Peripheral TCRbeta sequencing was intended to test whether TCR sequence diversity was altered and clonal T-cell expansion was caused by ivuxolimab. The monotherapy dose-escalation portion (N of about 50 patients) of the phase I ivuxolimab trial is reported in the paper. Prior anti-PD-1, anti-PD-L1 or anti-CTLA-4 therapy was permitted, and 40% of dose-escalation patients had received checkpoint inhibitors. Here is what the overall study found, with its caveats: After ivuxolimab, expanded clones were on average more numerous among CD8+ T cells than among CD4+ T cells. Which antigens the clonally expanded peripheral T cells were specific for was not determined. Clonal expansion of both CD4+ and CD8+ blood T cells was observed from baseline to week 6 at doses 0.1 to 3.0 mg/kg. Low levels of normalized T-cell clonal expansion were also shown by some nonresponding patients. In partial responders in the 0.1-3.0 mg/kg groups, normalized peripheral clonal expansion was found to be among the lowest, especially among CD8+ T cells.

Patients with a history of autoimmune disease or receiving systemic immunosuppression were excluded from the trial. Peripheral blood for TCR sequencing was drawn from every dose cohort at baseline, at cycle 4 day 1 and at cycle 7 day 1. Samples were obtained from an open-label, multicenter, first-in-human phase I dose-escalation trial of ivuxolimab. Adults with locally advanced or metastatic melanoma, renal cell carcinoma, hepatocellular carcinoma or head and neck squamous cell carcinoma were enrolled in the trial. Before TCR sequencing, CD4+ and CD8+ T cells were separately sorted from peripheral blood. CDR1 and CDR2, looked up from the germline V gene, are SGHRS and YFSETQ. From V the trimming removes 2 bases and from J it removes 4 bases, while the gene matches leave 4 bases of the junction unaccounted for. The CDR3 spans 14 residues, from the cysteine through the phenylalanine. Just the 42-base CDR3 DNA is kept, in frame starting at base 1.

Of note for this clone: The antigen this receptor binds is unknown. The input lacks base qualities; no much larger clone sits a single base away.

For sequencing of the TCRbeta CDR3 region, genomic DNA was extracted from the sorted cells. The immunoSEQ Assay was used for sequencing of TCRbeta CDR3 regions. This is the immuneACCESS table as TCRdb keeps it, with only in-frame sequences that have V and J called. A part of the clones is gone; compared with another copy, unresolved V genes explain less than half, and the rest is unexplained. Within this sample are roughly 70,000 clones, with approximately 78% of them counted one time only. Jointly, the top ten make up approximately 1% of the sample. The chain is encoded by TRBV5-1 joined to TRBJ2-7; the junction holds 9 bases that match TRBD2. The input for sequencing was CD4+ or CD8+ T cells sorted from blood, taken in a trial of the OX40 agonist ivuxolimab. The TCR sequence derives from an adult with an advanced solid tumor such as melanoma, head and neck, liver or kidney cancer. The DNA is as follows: TGCGCCAGCAGCTTAAGCGGGGGGTTGTACGAGCAGTACTTC. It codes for CASSLSGGLYEQYF. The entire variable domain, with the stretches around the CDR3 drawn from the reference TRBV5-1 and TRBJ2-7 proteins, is KAGVTQTPRYLIKTRGQQVTLSCSPISGHRSVSWYQQTPGQGLQFLFEYFSETQRNKGNFPGRFSGRQFSNSRSEMNVSTLELGDSALYLCASSLSGGLYEQYFGPGTRLTVT.